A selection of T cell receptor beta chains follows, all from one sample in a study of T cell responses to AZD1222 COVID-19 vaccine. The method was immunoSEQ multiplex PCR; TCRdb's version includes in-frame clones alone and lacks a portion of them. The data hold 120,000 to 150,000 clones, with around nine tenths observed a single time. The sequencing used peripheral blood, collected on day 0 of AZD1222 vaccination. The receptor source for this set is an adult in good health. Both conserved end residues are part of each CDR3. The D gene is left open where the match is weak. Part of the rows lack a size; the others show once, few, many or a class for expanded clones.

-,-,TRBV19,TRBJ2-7,TGTGCCAGTAGTGCCGGGATGGAGAGGGGAACGGACGAGCAGTACTTC,CASSAGMERGTDEQYF
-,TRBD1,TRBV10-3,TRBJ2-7,TGTGCCATCAGTGAGGCAGGGGGCTACGAGCAGTACTTC,CAISEAGGYEQYF
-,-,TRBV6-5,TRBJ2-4,TGTGCCAGCAGAAAACTAGCCAAAAACATTCAGTACTTC,CASRKLAKNIQYF
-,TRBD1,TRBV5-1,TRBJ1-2,TGCGCCAGCAGTTCCCGGACAGGAGGACCTTATGGCTACACCTTC,CASSSRTGGPYGYTF
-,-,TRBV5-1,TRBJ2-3,TGCGCCAGCAGCTATCACAGGGCTACAGATACGCAGTATTTT,CASSYHRATDTQYF
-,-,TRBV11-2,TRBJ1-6,TGTGCCAGCAGCGGGGGCGACACGGGCTCACCCCTCCACTTT,CASSGGDTGSPLHF
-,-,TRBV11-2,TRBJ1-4,TGTGCCAGCAGCTTAATCTACAGCGGGGAAAAACTGTTTTTT,CASSLIYSGEKLFF
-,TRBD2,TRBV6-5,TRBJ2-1,TGTGCCAGCAGTTACTCGAAGCGGGGGGCCCACAATGAGCAGTTCTTC,CASSYSKRGAHNEQFF
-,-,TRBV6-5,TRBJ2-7,TGTGCCAGCAGTTCGGACAGCTACGAGCAGTACTTC,CASSSDSYEQYF
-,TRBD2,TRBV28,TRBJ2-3,TGTGCCAGCAGTTTATCACTAGCGGGCCCGAAGGTGCAGTATTTT,CASSLSLAGPKVQYF
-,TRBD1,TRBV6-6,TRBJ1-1,TGTGCCAGCAGTTATGACAGGGAGGCTGAAGCTTTCTTT,CASSYDREAEAFF
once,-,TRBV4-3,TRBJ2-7,TGCGCCAGCAGCCAAATTTTTGATGGCAGTTTCTACGAGCAGTACTTC,CASSQIFDGSFYEQYF
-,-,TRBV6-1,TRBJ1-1,TGTGCCAGCAGTGAAGGGTCTAGGGGGTACCGCGGTATGAACACTGAAGCTTTCTTT,CASSEGSRGYRGMNTEAFF
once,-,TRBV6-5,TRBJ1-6,TGTGCCAGCAGTTTCAAGACAGGCCATTCACCCCTCCACTTT,CASSFKTGHSPLHF
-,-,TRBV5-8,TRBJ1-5,TGTGCCAGCAGCTTGGTTTTCCGGGGCTGGCAGCCCCAGCATTTT,CASSLVFRGWQPQHF
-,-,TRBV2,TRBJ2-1,TGTGCCAGCAGTGCTTATGAGCAGTTCTTC,CASSAYEQFF
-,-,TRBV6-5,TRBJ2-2,TGTGCCAGCAGTTACCACGGGGGGCCAGGGACCGGGGAGCTGTTTTTT,CASSYHGGPGTGELFF
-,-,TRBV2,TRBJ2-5,TGTGCCAGCAGTGTCTGGGGGCAAGAGACCCAGTACTTC,CASSVWGQETQYF
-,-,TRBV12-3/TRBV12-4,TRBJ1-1,TGTGCCAGCACCGTTACGGGGATTGAAGCTTTCTTT,CASTVTGIEAFF
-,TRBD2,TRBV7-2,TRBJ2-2,TGTGCCAGCAGCTGGGGGACTAGCGGGATATCCGGGGAGCTGTTTTTT,CASSWGTSGISGELFF
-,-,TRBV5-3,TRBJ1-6,TGTGCCAGAAGTCCGGACCGCTCCCGGGGCTCACCCCTCCACTTT,CARSPDRSRGSPLHF
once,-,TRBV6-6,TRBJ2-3,TGTGCCAGCACTAGGGAACAGATCACAGATACGCAGTATTTT,CASTREQITDTQYF
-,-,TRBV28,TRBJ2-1,TGTGCCAGCAGTCCCTTGGGGGGACGCATATACAATGAGCAGTTCTTC,CASSPLGGRIYNEQFF
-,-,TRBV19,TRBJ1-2,TGTGCCAGTAGTCTCCCAGGGAGTGGCTACACCTTC,CASSLPGSGYTF
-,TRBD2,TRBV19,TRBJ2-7,TGTGCCAGCGGGGGGAGTGTCATCAACGAGCAGTACTTC,CASGGSVINEQYF
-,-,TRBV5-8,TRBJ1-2,TGTGCCAGCAGCCCAGGATTGAACTATGGCTACACCTTC,CASSPGLNYGYTF
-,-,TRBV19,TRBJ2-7,TGTGACCCCGGACCCCCTCGCGGCCCCTACGAGCAGTACTTC,CDPGPPRGPYEQYF
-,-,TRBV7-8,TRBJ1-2,TGTGCCAGCAATGGTGCTGGGGGCCGGTATGGCTACACCTTC,CASNGAGGRYGYTF
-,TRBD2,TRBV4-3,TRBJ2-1,TGCGCCAGCAGCCTAGCGGGGCCCAGCGATGAGCAGTTCTTC,CASSLAGPSDEQFF
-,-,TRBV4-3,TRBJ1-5,TGCGCCAGCAGCCAAGACAACCAGGGAAATCAGCCCCAGCATTTT,CASSQDNQGNQPQHF
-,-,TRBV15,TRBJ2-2,TGTGCCACCAGCACCAGGGCCGGCGGGGAGCTGTTTTTT,CATSTRAGGELFF
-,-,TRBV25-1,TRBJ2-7,TGTGCCAGCAGAGGCCCCTACGAGCAGTACTTC,CASRGPYEQYF
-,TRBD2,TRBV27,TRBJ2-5,TGTGCCAGCAGTCGCCGCCCCACTAGCGGGAGTGGGGAGACCCAGTACTTC,CASSRRPTSGSGETQYF
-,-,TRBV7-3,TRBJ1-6,TGTGCCAGCAGCCCAGCGGGGGGACCTAATTCACCCCTCCACTTT,CASSPAGGPNSPLHF
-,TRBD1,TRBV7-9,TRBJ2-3,TGTGCCAGCAGCCCCCCAGGGACAGCCTTCCCAGATACGCAGTATTTT,CASSPPGTAFPDTQYF
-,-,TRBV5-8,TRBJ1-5,TGTGCCAGCAGCTTGGAGGGTCAGGAGGGTCAGCCCCAGCATTTT,CASSLEGQEGQPQHF
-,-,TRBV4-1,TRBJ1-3,TGCGCCAGCAGCCAAGCGGTAGGAGGGACTGGAAACACCATATATTTT,CASSQAVGGTGNTIYF
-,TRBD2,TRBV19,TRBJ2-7,TGTGCCAGTAGTCGGGGGGGGGCCTCCTACGAGCAGTACTTC,CASSRGGASYEQYF